These 20 T cell receptor beta chains were sequenced from one sample in a study of blood T cells in healthy people across ages. The use of a sample-barcoded 5' primer and a J-beta primer mix characterized a second PCR of 7 to 11 cycles. One entry per CDR3 protein results from TCRdb running MiXCR on the 5' RACE reads. The sample lists approximately 1,700,000 distinct CDR3 sequences; approximately 39% were seen once. The sample comprised blood. The source of these receptors is a human donor in good health.

In this sample, this clonotype turned up a few times. The chain recombines TRBV28 with TRBJ2-7, with D possibly TRBD2 on 6 matching bases. Trimming took 3 bases from V and 2 from J, leaving 11 bases between them. Germline V gene data show CDR1 as MDHEN and CDR2 as SYDVKM. This CDR3 is built from 14 residues. The CDR3 nucleotides read TGTGCCAGCAGTTTTTGGGGGGACCCCTACGAGCAGTACTTC. Encoded protein: CASSFWGDPYEQYF.

The CDR3 here is CASSLVGGPDNEQFF. The CDR3 DNA reads as TGTGCCAGCAGCTTAGTGGGGGGGCCAGACAATGAGCAGTTCTTC. This chain uses TRBV3-1 with TRBJ2-1, with a tentative D call TRBD2 (7 bases). The V gene lost 5 bases and the J gene lost 5 bases, with 16 bases spanning the gap. The CDR3 is 15 amino acids. CDR1 is LGHDT, CDR2 YNNKEL, per germline (reference sequence).

CDR3 sequence reads: CASSYHGARSEQFF. CDR3 DNA sequence: TGTGCCAGCAGTTACCATGGGGCTAGGAGTGAGCAGTTCTTC. The rearrangement links TRBV6-2 or TRBV6-3 to TRBJ2-1; D is perhaps TRBD1 (5 bases). Deletions cut 2 bases from V and 9 bases from J, with 14 bases between. Germline V gene sequence: CDR1 MNHEY, CDR2 SVGEGT. The CDR3 is 14 amino acids.

This chain links TRBV28 with TRBJ2-1, with D uncertain. This CDR3 has 12 residues. The germline V and J ends were trimmed by 11 bases and 5 bases, with 13 bases remaining between them. The germline V gene has CDR1 MDHEN and CDR2 SYDVKM. CDR3 bases: TGTGCCGGAAAAACGGCCAACAATGAGCAGTTCTTC. Its protein is CAGKTANNEQFF.

The rearrangement joins TRBV12-3 or TRBV12-4 to TRBJ2-1, with D perhaps matching TRBD1 (5 bases). The CDR3 extends over 13 amino acids. Trimming removed 6 bases at V and 10 bases at J, with 16 bases between. The CDR3 DNA reads as TGTGCCAGCAGGCCGGACACGTCTCAGGAGCAGTTCTTC. Its translation: CASRPDTSQEQFF.

In this sample, this clonotype turned up a few times. The J gene is TRBJ2-7, the V gene TRBV6-2 or TRBV6-3; D may be TRBD1 (5 bases). The CDR3 contains 16 residues. CDR1 and CDR2 from the germline V gene are MNHEY and SVGEGT. V lost 5 bases and J lost 1, with 18 bases in between. CDR3 sequence (DNA): TGTGCCAGCAGTCGCTTCAGGGCTGGAGCTTCCTACGAGCAGTACTTC. Translation: CASSRFRAGASYEQYF.

The V and J genes are TRBV20-1 and TRBJ1-6; maybe TRBD1 (6 bases). V was clipped by 5 bases and J by 8 bases, with 19 bases between them. Per germline, CDR1 DFQATT and CDR2 SNEGSKA (reference sequence). The CDR3 length is 15 residues. The CDR3, as DNA: TGCAGTGCTTCTTTAACCGGGACACCAGATTCACCCCTCCACTTT. Protein: CSASLTGTPDSPLHF.

The V call is TRBV7-2, the J call TRBJ2-7; D may be TRBD1 (6 bases). Germline CDR1 SGHTA, CDR2 FQGNSA. V was pared by 5 bases and J by 3 bases, with 11 bases between. CDR3 length equals 13 residues. This chain's CDR3 is CASSDTGFYEQYF. CDR3 DNA sequence: TGTGCCAGCAGCGATACAGGGTTCTACGAGCAGTACTTC.

This chain joins TRBV4-3 and TRBJ1-1, with 10 bases lining up with TRBD1. From germline, CDR1 is LGHNA and CDR2 YSLEER. CDR3 length: 16 residues. V was pared by 0 bases and J by 11 bases, with 12 bases of the junction left unmatched. For the CDR3, the DNA is TGCGCCAGCAGCCAAGAGACAGGGGGCGGAGGATTTAGGGCTTTCTTT. This encodes CASSQETGGGGFRAFF.

This clonotype was observed a few times. The chain is built from TRBV28 and TRBJ1-6; no definite D call. The ends were cut back, 9 bases at V and 12 bases at J, with 21 bases in the middle. CDR1 is MDHEN, CDR2 SYDVKM, per germline. The CDR3 runs 14 residues. CDR3 DNA: TGTGCCAGTAAAGGGTATAATGAAGTAGAACCCCTCCACTTT. This codes for CASKGYNEVEPLHF.

The J gene is TRBJ2-3, the V gene TRBV4-2; 7 positions agree with TRBD2. The germline V gene has CDR1 LGHNA and CDR2 YNFKEQ. V lost 4 bases to trimming and J lost 4 bases; unmatched junction nucleotides: 11. This CDR3 has 16 amino acids. In nucleotides, the CDR3 is TGTGCCAGCAGCCTCGGGCTAGCGGAGGACGCAGATACGCAGTATTTT. This gives the protein CASSLGLAEDADTQYF.

The chain couples TRBV4-1 to TRBJ2-5; D may be TRBD1 (5 bases). The DNA end lines up better with TRBJ2-7; the J call may be wrong. The CDR3 is 13 residues long. Germline V gene sequence: CDR1 MGHRA, CDR2 YSYEKL. The CDR3 loop is CASSLEQATEQYF. CDR3 nucleotide sequence: TGCGCCAGCAGCCTTGAACAGGCTACCGAGCAGTACTTC.

This clonotype appeared a few times. The chain links TRBV29-1 to TRBJ1-2; D is ambiguous. Germline V CDR1 and CDR2: SQVTM, ANQGSEA. Trimming pared 3 bases from V and 2 bases from J, leaving 7 bases between. This CDR3 has 12 residues. CDR3 loop: CSVDYVNYGYTF. CDR3 bases: TGCAGCGTTGACTACGTCAACTATGGCTACACCTTC.

This chain uses TRBV12-3 or TRBV12-4 with TRBJ2-3, with a tentative D call TRBD2 (5 bases). Between the trimmed V and J ends, which lost 6 bases and 2 bases, there was a span of 12 bases. The CDR3 sequence is 14 residues long. CDR3 nucleotide sequence: TGTGCCAGCAGGGTACGGACTTACACAGATACGCAGTATTTT. Protein product: CASRVRTYTDTQYF.

The chain is built from TRBV27 and TRBJ1-5; D remains unclear. V was trimmed by 6 bases and J by 9 bases, leaving 21 bases between them. CDR1 and CDR2 (germline): MNHEY, SMNVEV (reference sequence). The CDR3 extends over 15 amino acids. The CDR3 region has the DNA TGTGCCAGCAGGGATTGGGGAGACTCGGGAGGGCCCCAGCATTTT. The encoded protein is CASRDWGDSGGPQHF.

This clonotype has only a few counts. The chain couples TRBV20-1 to TRBJ1-5, with D unresolved. The germline CDR1 and CDR2 sequences are DFQATT and SNEGSKA (reference sequence). CDR3 length: 12 amino acids. V lost 5 bases and J lost 1, with 6 bases in between. CDR3 DNA sequence: TGCAGTGCTTCCCAGAGCAATCAGCCCCAGCATTTT. As protein: CSASQSNQPQHF.

This clonotype was observed many times. The CDR3 region is CASSQTTGIIGANVLTF. The DNA for the CDR3 is TGCGCCAGCAGCCAAACAACAGGGATTATAGGGGCCAACGTCCTGACTTTC. V gene TRBV4-1 combines with J gene TRBJ2-6; TRBD1 might be the D (6 bases). Trimming took 2 bases from V and 4 from J, leaving 15 bases between them. This CDR3 has 17 residues. Germline lookup yields CDR1 MGHRA and CDR2 YSYEKL.

The chain has TRBV2 and TRBJ2-1; 8 bases line up with TRBD1. V shed 2 bases and J 8 bases; nucleotides not matched to a gene: 2. The CDR3 is 13 amino acids. The germline V gene has CDR1 SNHLY and CDR2 FYNNEI. This chain's CDR3 is CASSEYRGYEQFF. CDR3 coding DNA: TGTGCCAGCAGTGAATACAGGGGGTATGAGCAGTTCTTC.

V gene TRBV15 combines with J gene TRBJ2-1; D is possibly TRBD1 (6 bases). The germline CDR1 and CDR2 sequences are LNHNV and YYDKDF (reference sequence). The V and J ends lost 7 bases and 10 bases respectively, with 14 bases between them. The CDR3 runs 12 residues. CDR3 DNA sequence: TGTGCCACCAACACAAATAGGGGGGAGCAGTTCTTC. The encoded protein is CATNTNRGEQFF.

The J gene is TRBJ2-3, the V gene TRBV6-6, with D perhaps matching TRBD1 (6 bases). V lost 1 base to trimming and J lost 5 bases, with 10 bases between them. The germline CDR1 and CDR2 sequences are MNHNY and SVGAGI (reference sequence). The CDR3 runs 14 residues. CDR3 sequence (DNA): TGTGCCAGCAGTTACTTGCAGGGGAGAGATACGCAGTATTTT. Translation: CASSYLQGRDTQYF.